These 5 T cell receptor beta chains were all obtained from the same sample, sequenced in a study of shared clonotypes between healthy human individuals. Some clones are missing from TCRdb's copy, which holds only in-frame ones; the method was immunoSEQ multiplex PCR. The data contain some 690,000 clones, 90% of them seen just once; the ten biggest clones take up 34%. Specimen: memory CD8+ T cells from PBMCs. Specified subset: CD45RO+ cells pooled with CCR7-negative TemRA cells. These receptors came from a young man in good health. Some clones in this sample may be carry-over from other donors' samples.

CDR3 protein: CASSSDPDYGYTF. CDR3 DNA sequence: TGTGCCAGCAGCTCCGATCCGGACTATGGCTACACCTTC. V gene TRBV7-9 combines with J gene TRBJ1-2; D not certain. Per germline, CDR1 SEHNR and CDR2 FQNEAQ (reference sequence). V dropped 4 bases and J dropped 3 bases, with 9 bases sitting between them. CDR3 length: 13 residues.

The chain uses TRBV4-1 and TRBJ2-5; 9 nucleotides align to TRBD2. Germline V gene sequence: CDR1 MGHRA, CDR2 YSYEKL. Trimming removed 9 bases from V and 5 bases from J; junction bases left unmatched: 19. CDR3 size: 17 residues. The CDR3 loop is CASSATGGLARIETQYF. The CDR3 coding sequence is TGCGCCAGTTCTGCCACGGGCGGACTAGCGCGGATCGAGACCCAGTACTTC.

V usage is TRBV6-5 and J usage is TRBJ2-7, with a tentative D call TRBD2 (5 bases). The CDR3 runs 14 residues. Germline CDR1 is MNHEY and CDR2 is SVGAGI. Trimming removed 6 bases from V and 6 bases from J, with 18 bases in between. CDR3 amino acids: CASRPREGYSEQYF. The DNA of the CDR3 is TGTGCCAGCAGACCCCGAGAGGGATATAGCGAGCAGTACTTC.

V usage is TRBV10-3 and J usage is TRBJ2-5; TRBD2 matches at 9 bases. The CDR3 runs to 13 residues. Germline assignment: CDR1 ENHRY and CDR2 SYGVKD. V shed 4 bases and J 5 bases; nucleotides not matched to a gene: 2. The CDR3 sequence is CAISGSGSETQYF. As DNA, the CDR3 is TGTGCCATCAGTGGTAGCGGGAGCGAGACCCAGTACTTC.

The count of this clone is one. Distinct nucleotide sequences in the sample also encode this CDR3. The chain combines TRBV19 with TRBJ1-1, with D possibly TRBD1 on 5 matching bases. Per the germline V gene, CDR1 is LNHDA and CDR2 is SQIVND (reference sequence). The CDR3 runs 14 residues. Trimming left V 3 bases short and J 1 base short, with 9 bases between. The CDR3 nucleotides are TGTGCCAGTAGTATCCGGGGCCCGAACACTGAAGCTTTCTTT. As protein: CASSIRGPNTEAFF.